These 30 T cell receptor beta chains share one sample of origin, sequenced in a study of blood T cell repertoires in COVID-19. The repertoire was sequenced with immunoSEQ multiplex PCR; TCRdb's copy has only in-frame clones and lacks some. The data show some 300,000 clones, over 80% seen once. Sequencing was done on a sample of peripheral blood. All receptors derive from a woman aged 45-65 years with active or convalescent COVID-19.

This clone has just one count. The chain carries TRBV2 and TRBJ2-3; TRBD1 matches 8 bases. Losses at the gene ends were 5 bases for V and 2 bases for J; bases not matched to a gene: 12. Per the germline V gene, CDR1 is SNHLY and CDR2 is FYNNEI. There are 17 residues in the CDR3. CDR3 nucleotide sequence: TGTGCCAGCAGTACTAGACAGGGGTTTCTCCTCACAGATACGCAGTATTTT. Translating it yields CASSTRQGFLLTDTQYF.

V usage is TRBV9 and J usage is TRBJ2-3; D is possibly TRBD1 (6 bases). V was shortened by 1 base and J by 5 bases, with 11 bases between the two germline ends. Germline-derived CDR1 and CDR2 are SGDLS and YYNGEE. CDR3 length: 14 amino acids. DNA of the CDR3: TGTGCCAGCAGCGTATTTCCAGGGGTAGATACGCAGTATTTT. Its translation is CASSVFPGVDTQYF.

This chain uses TRBV5-1 with TRBJ2-7; the D gene is possibly TRBD1 (5 bases). V gave up 0 bases and J gave up 6 bases, with 10 bases separating them. Germline V gene lookup returns CDR1 SGHRS and CDR2 YFSETQ. There are 13 residues in the CDR3. The CDR3 sequence is CASSLDYRSEQYF. CDR3 coding DNA: TGCGCCAGCAGCTTGGACTACAGGTCCGAGCAGTACTTC.

The V gene is TRBV10-2, the J gene TRBJ1-2; D might be TRBD1 (6 bases). Germline lookup yields CDR1 WSHSY and CDR2 SAAADI. The V end was cut by 6 bases, the J end by 4 bases, with 15 bases between. This CDR3 comprises 14 residues. This chain's CDR3 is CASRGPDRIYGYTF. CDR3 sequence (DNA): TGCGCCAGCAGAGGACCCGACAGGATCTATGGCTACACCTTC.

V gene TRBV30 combines with J gene TRBJ1-1; 7 bases align to TRBD1. The junction had 9 bases not matched to a gene; V was cut back by 5 bases and J by 3 bases. Germline lookup yields CDR1 GTSNPN and CDR2 SVGIG (reference sequence). This CDR3 region has 14 residues. The CDR3 spells CAWVGETGDTEAFF. DNA of the CDR3: TGTGCCTGGGTCGGGGAAACAGGGGACACTGAAGCTTTCTTT.

V gene TRBV7-8 combines with J gene TRBJ2-7, with 13 bases aligning to TRBD2. V trimming: 5 bases; J trimming: 5 bases; junction bases outside the gene matches: 9. CDR1 is SGHVS and CDR2 is FQNEAQ in the germline V gene. This CDR3 region has 16 residues. CDR3 in amino acids: CASSQYVGLAGDEQYF. The CDR3 DNA reads TGTGCCAGCAGCCAATACGTTGGACTAGCGGGAGACGAGCAGTACTTC.

This chain joins TRBV30 and TRBJ1-2; perhaps TRBD1 as D (5 bases). The CDR3 consists of 16 residues. The ends were cut back, 3 bases at V and 5 bases at J, with 22 bases in the middle. Germline CDR1 reads GTSNPN; CDR2 reads SVGIG (reference sequence). The CDR3 DNA sequence: TGTGCCTGGAGCCCTAGGGACCGCGGAGGGATTTATGGCTACACCTTC. The encoded protein is CAWSPRDRGGIYGYTF.

The chain is built from TRBV19 and TRBJ1-4; D is possibly TRBD1 (6 bases). The CDR3 contains 14 residues. Germline CDR1 is LNHDA and CDR2 is SQIVND (reference sequence). Trimming stripped 3 bases from V and 6 bases from J, with 11 bases between. CDR3 sequence: CASSIGRGDEKLFF. The CDR3 nucleotides read TGTGCCAGTAGTATCGGCAGGGGTGATGAAAAACTGTTTTTT.

The CDR3 DNA sequence: TGTGCCAGTAGTATCAGACTATTCACCGGGGAGCTGTTTTTT. As protein: CASSIRLFTGELFF. The chain recombines TRBV19 with TRBJ2-2; D is possibly TRBD2 (5 bases). The germline V gene encodes CDR1 LNHDA and CDR2 SQIVND (reference sequence). The CDR3 has 14 residues. Between the trimmed V and J ends, which lost 3 bases and 4 bases, there was a span of 9 bases.

V is TRBV7-9 and J is TRBJ1-3; D is possibly TRBD1 (6 bases). V lost 4 bases and J 0 bases, leaving 22 bases between the germline ends. CDR1 SEHNR and CDR2 FQNEAQ come from the germline V gene (reference sequence). This CDR3 has 19 residues. DNA for the CDR3: TGTGCCAGCAGCTCCCGAGCATTGACAGGCCAGAACTCTGGAAACACCATATATTTT. This gives the protein CASSSRALTGQNSGNTIYF.

This rearrangement joins TRBV29-1 to TRBJ1-2; D ambiguous. The CDR3 spans 15 residues. Looked up from germline, CDR1 is SQVTM and CDR2 is ANQGSEA. V shed 6 bases and J shed 4 bases, with 21 bases lying between them. CDR3 sequence (DNA): TGCAGCGTGAACATTTTGCAGCGGGGTACCTATGGCTACACCTTC. The encoded protein is CSVNILQRGTYGYTF.

This rearrangement joins TRBV29-1 to TRBJ2-1, with 13 bases identical to TRBD2. Germline CDR1 is SQVTM and CDR2 is ANQGSEA. This CDR3 comprises 18 residues. V gave up 4 bases and J gave up 2 bases; unmatched junction bases: 11. The CDR3 region has the DNA TGCAGCGTTGTAATCACTAGCGGGAGGGCGGGAACCTACAATGAGCAGTTCTTC. It translates to CSVVITSGRAGTYNEQFF.

The chain combines TRBV6-6 with TRBJ2-4; possible D gene TRBD1, 6 bases. V was trimmed by 5 bases and J by 9 bases, leaving 29 bases between them. Per germline, CDR1 MNHNY and CDR2 SVGAGI (reference sequence). The CDR3 runs to 18 residues. CDR3 amino acids: CASSHKRPGQTLRAIQYF. CDR3 DNA: TGTGCCAGCAGTCACAAACGTCCGGGACAAACTCTGCGGGCCATTCAGTACTTC.

A single count supports this clone. The V call is TRBV11-2, the J call TRBJ1-1; 8 bases map to TRBD1. Germline CDR1 reads SGHAT; CDR2 reads FQNNGV. CDR3 size: 18 residues. The ends lost 5 bases at V and 0 bases at J; junction bases unmatched: 14. The CDR3 region is CASSPRGQGRSLNTEAFF. Written as DNA, the CDR3 is TGTGCCAGCAGCCCGAGAGGACAGGGACGGAGTTTGAACACTGAAGCTTTCTTT.

The chain is built from TRBV11-3 and TRBJ2-2; 7 bases line up with TRBD2. Germline-derived CDR1 and CDR2 are SGHNT and YENEEA. V dropped 1 base and J dropped 6; count of bases not matched to a gene: 5. This CDR3 spans 15 amino acids. The CDR3 region has the DNA TGTGCCAGCAGCTTAGGCGGGAGAATGGCCGGGGAGCTGTTTTTT. Encoded protein: CASSLGGRMAGELFF.

This clone was recorded only once. The chain recombines TRBV11-3 with TRBJ2-7, with TRBD1 identical over 8 bases. V was clipped by 3 bases and J by 3 bases; unmatched bases: 7. The CDR3 sequence is 15 residues long. The germline V gene encodes CDR1 SGHNT and CDR2 YENEEA. CDR3 DNA: TGTGCCAGCAGCTTCCGGACAGGGTCTGGCTACGAGCAGTACTTC. Encoded protein: CASSFRTGSGYEQYF.

In nucleotides, the CDR3 is TGTGCCAGCAGTTTACCCCAGGGGGCGGCCACTGAAGCTTTCTTT. This gives the protein CASSLPQGAATEAFF. The chain combines TRBV28 with TRBJ1-1; 8 nucleotides match TRBD1. This CDR3 is built from 15 residues. CDR1 is MDHEN and CDR2 is SYDVKM in the germline V gene. V trimming: 2 bases; J trimming: 4 bases; junction bases outside the gene matches: 6.

V is TRBV6-6 and J is TRBJ1-5, with D possibly matching TRBD1 (6 bases). Per the germline V gene, CDR1 is MNHNY and CDR2 is SVGAGI (reference sequence). The V gene lost 6 bases and the J gene lost 5 bases, with 11 bases spanning the gap. The CDR3 is 13 amino acids. CDR3 coding DNA: TGTGCCAGCAGCCGAACAGGGTATCAGCCCCAGCATTTT. Protein product: CASSRTGYQPQHF.

The chain combines TRBV5-5 with TRBJ1-1; no clear D. V shed 1 base and J shed 6 bases, with 13 bases lying between them. The V gene's germline CDR1 is SGHKS and CDR2 YYEKEE (reference sequence). This CDR3 region has 14 residues. DNA for the CDR3: TGTGCCAGCAGCTTGTTGCGGGAGAGGCCTGAAGCTTTCTTT. Its protein is CASSLLRERPEAFF.

The chain combines TRBV18 with TRBJ1-1, with TRBD1 identical over 10 bases. This CDR3 has 18 residues. CDR1 and CDR2 (germline): KGHSH, LQKENI. The ends lost 6 bases at V and 0 bases at J; junction bases unmatched: 13. CDR3 amino acids: CASSRPGTGVVVNTEAFF. The CDR3 nucleotides are TGTGCCAGCTCGCGTCCCGGGACAGGGGTGGTCGTGAACACTGAAGCTTTCTTT.

The chain employs TRBV12-3 or TRBV12-4 and TRBJ1-2, with 7 bases identical to TRBD1. The CDR3 loop spans 13 amino acids. The ends lost 3 bases at V and 8 bases at J; junction bases unmatched: 6. This CDR3 is CASSFSGGKGYTF. The CDR3 DNA reads as TGTGCCAGCAGTTTTTCAGGGGGTAAAGGCTACACCTTC.

V and J are TRBV6-5 and TRBJ1-6; the D is unclear. This CDR3 has 14 amino acids. Trimming stripped 7 bases from V and 0 bases from J, with 7 bases between. CDR1 MNHEY and CDR2 SVGAGI come from the germline V gene. CDR3 in DNA: TGTGCCAGCAAGAGGAGCTCCTATAATTCACCCCTCCACTTT. Protein: CASKRSSYNSPLHF.

The chain has TRBV28 and TRBJ1-2, with D perhaps TRBD1 (6 bases). From germline, CDR1 is MDHEN and CDR2 SYDVKM. V was shortened by 6 bases and J by 2 bases, with 16 bases between the two germline ends. This CDR3 contains 15 residues. In DNA, the CDR3 is TGTGCCAGCAGCCCCGGACAGACTCCCAACTATGGCTACACCTTC. Encoded protein: CASSPGQTPNYGYTF.

CDR3 in amino acids: CASSSRQGAISYGYTF. CDR3 in DNA: TGTGCCAGCAGTTCTAGACAGGGGGCTATCAGCTATGGCTACACCTTC. This chain joins TRBV28 and TRBJ1-2, with TRBD1 matching over 10 bases. Germline CDR1 MDHEN, CDR2 SYDVKM. The trim removed 4 bases at V and 4 bases at J, leaving 9 bases unmatched. The length of the CDR3 is 16 residues.

In its sample, this clone was seen once. This chain connects TRBV6-4 to TRBJ2-3; 7 bases are a match to TRBD1. Germline CDR1 MRHNA, CDR2 SNTAGT. The CDR3 is 16 amino acids. The J segment lost 1 base and the V segment lost 0 bases, leaving 4 bases of the junction unmatched. CDR3 nucleotide sequence: TGTGCCAGCAGTGACTCCGGGACAGCAGGCACAGATACGCAGTATTTT. Translated, it gives CASSDSGTAGTDTQYF.

The V and J genes are TRBV19 and TRBJ1-2; D is possibly TRBD1 (6 bases). The CDR3 contains 14 residues. Trimming left V 4 bases short and J 4 bases short, with 13 bases between. Looked up from germline, CDR1 is LNHDA and CDR2 is SQIVND (reference sequence). The CDR3 DNA follows: TGTGCCAGTAGTACCTACAGGGATTCCTATGGCTACACCTTC. It is translated as CASSTYRDSYGYTF.

The rearrangement joins TRBV5-8 to TRBJ1-5; 8 positions agree with TRBD1. The V gene end was trimmed by 2 bases and the J gene end by 9 bases; junction bases not matched to a gene: 7. Germline-derived CDR1 and CDR2 are SGHTS and YDEGEE. This CDR3 contains 14 residues. CDR3 in DNA: TGTGCCAGCAGCTTCAACAGGGGGGTAGGGCCCCAGCATTTT. It translates to CASSFNRGVGPQHF.

This clone was seen just once. The chain recombines TRBV12-5 with TRBJ2-7; weak D call: TRBD1 (6 bases). This CDR3 region has 16 residues. V lost 1 base to trimming and J lost 2 bases, with 15 bases between them. The V gene's germline CDR1 is LGHNT and CDR2 FRNRAP. This CDR3 reads CASGLAGTSTTYEQYF. CDR3 bases: TGTGCTAGTGGTTTGGCCGGGACATCCACCACCTACGAGCAGTACTTC.

The chain carries TRBV11-2 and TRBJ2-5; no clear D. This CDR3 comprises 13 residues. With 3 bases removed from V and 3 bases from J, the gap between germline ends came to 8 bases. Germline lookup yields CDR1 SGHAT and CDR2 FQNNGV. The CDR3, as DNA: TGTGCCAGCAGCTTGTGGCAGGAAGAGACCCAGTACTTC. Its protein product is CASSLWQEETQYF. The full variable domain, with the rest looked up from reference TRBV11-2 and TRBJ2-5, is EAGVAQSPRYKIIEKRQSVAFWCNPISGHATLYWYQQILGQGPKLLIQFQNNGVVDDSQLPKDRFSAERLKGVDSTLKIQPAKLEDSAVYLCASSLWQEETQYFGPGTRLLVL.

The rearrangement joins TRBV6-1 to TRBJ1-2; D gene uncertain. With 3 bases removed from V and 1 base from J, the gap between germline ends came to 3 bases. CDR3 length: 12 amino acids. Per the germline V gene, CDR1 is MNHNS and CDR2 is SASEGT. This chain's CDR3 is CASSEYNYGYTF. In DNA, the CDR3 is TGTGCCAGCAGTGAGTATAACTATGGCTACACCTTC.